This T cell receptor (beta chain) was identified in a study of shared clonotypes between healthy human individuals. Whole-study context: Researchers drew samples from a couple of women and three men aged 18 to 49. Study-level results: Genetic and exposure-history diversity was limited by the small donor number.

Clones were sequenced by immunoSEQ multiplex PCR, and TCRdb holds only the in-frame ones, with some missing. The sample has around 440,000 clones; 77% are singletons. In the case of this clone: The antigen is unknown.

The CDR3 is 16 amino acids. The trim removed 3 bases at V and 3 bases at J, leaving 8 bases unmatched. Germline CDR1 and CDR2: KGHSH and LQKENI. The source is a woman between 35 and 50 years old in good health. Some clones in this sample may be carry-over from other donors' samples. The chain recombines TRBV18 with TRBJ1-2; TRBD1 aligns across 9 bases. The specimen was PBMCs. The CDR3 protein is CASSPPGQGTHYGYTF. CDR3 nucleotide sequence: TGTGCCAGCTCACCTCCGGGACAGGGCACTCACTATGGCTACACCTTC.